This TCR beta chain was sequenced during a study of cytomegalovirus exposure and HLA in healthy donors. General observations from the study: A few CMV-associated chains proved CMV antigen-specific in vitro. Cytomegalovirus association was assigned to about 150 TCR beta chains.

The approximately 130-subject validation cohort, separate from the approximately 670-subject first cohort, included the donors. Produced via immunoSEQ multiplex PCR; TCRdb's table is partial and in-frame only. Counted here are 120,000 to 150,000 clones, approximately 90% occurring once; the ten biggest clones make up around 0.7%. Points on this clone: Antigen specificity is unknown.

Deletions cut 0 bases from V and 4 bases from J, with 12 bases between. The CDR3 sequence is 15 residues long. CDR1 is MNHEY, CDR2 SMNVEV, per germline (reference sequence). The chain links TRBV27 to TRBJ1-2; D is possibly TRBD1 (6 bases). The sequence was collected from a young man in good health and CMV-seronegative. Material: PBMCs. Here the CDR3 reads CASSLSFGGPYGYTF. In DNA, the CDR3 is TGTGCCAGCAGTTTATCTTTCGGGGGGCCCTATGGCTACACCTTC.